A selection of T cell receptor beta chains follows, all from one sample in a study of blood T cell repertoires in COVID-19. Only in-frame clones appear in the TCRdb table, and some are missing; sequencing was by immunoSEQ multiplex PCR. In the table there are fewer than 75,000 clones, roughly 80% of which are singletons. Sequencing was performed on peripheral blood. The origin of the receptors is a human donor in a cohort sampled during active COVID-19. Each CDR3 is given without its conserved first and last residue.

v_call cdr3_aa
TRBV7-8 ASSPGRGRETQY
TRBV21-1 AIYLAGGPNEQF
TRBV28 ASSSRPPPRNEQF
TRBV4-3 ASSQDPGGSYGYT
TRBV28 ASSLPPPGQGITEAF
TRBV13 ASGTVLSNYGYT
TRBV28 ASSPGGPSSYNSPLH
TRBV11-3 ASSPGTPTYEQY
TRBV19 ASKGAAREGSNSPLH
TRBV18 ASSQDRNEKLF
TRBV3-1/TRBV3-2 ASSLKGSGGGNTIY
TRBV7-3 ASSLGPGTGVGTDTQY
TRBV9 ASSVGYRGKETQY
TRBV24-1 ATSDPGSADTQY
TRBV18 ASSLTGNGNTIY
TRBV7-8 ASSLILGGYQPQH
TRBV30 AWSRDKNYEQY
TRBV11-2 ASSFFQGHNSPLH
TRBV6-5 ASSYSPGANTGELF
TRBV2 ASSEARGSYNEQF
TRBV28 ASSSGTTRETQY
TRBV6-5 ASSRTGTYEQY
TRBV3-1/TRBV3-2 ASSLRTGAQEQY
TRBV4-1 ASSKDRSQFEQY
TRBV3-1/TRBV3-2 ASSQGLAVPQY
TRBV28 ASRVGTLGNTIY
TRBV11-3 ASSLTGGRGTQY
TRBV5-1 ASRVEATNTGELF
TRBV29-1 SVVSEGYYGYT
TRBV9 ASSGSGGAVLAEETQY
TRBV9 ASSITMTGATIY
TRBV4-2 ASSQDLGSLGNQPQH
TRBV19 ARPPTEAEDNSPLH
TRBV27 ASSLFPEAGANVLT
TRBV9 ASSGQGGSLTYGELF
TRBV4-1 ASSQDLNRGLTGELF
TRBV11-2 ASSLVGGDGYT
TRBV27 ASSKLELNTEAF
TRBV5-1 ASSSQGAPYNEQF
TRBV6-6 ASANRGGNQPQH
TRBV5-1 ASSYGTATYEQY
TRBV5-1 ASSPSGGPQETQY
TRBV5-1 ASSRRGQRNTGELF
TRBV28 ASSVRGLTEAF
TRBV2 ASSALYIGSYNEQF
TRBV12-3/TRBV12-4 ASRRGSNQPQH
TRBV11-2 ASSLERGVYEQY
TRBV27 ASSWRGLNTEAF
TRBV4-1 ASSPDRGKYGGNTEAF
TRBV6-5 ASSYSKQGTNSPLH
TRBV9 ASSVGDTQETQY
TRBV9 ASSSWTGAGEKLF
TRBV28 ASSWIGQGTNQPQH
TRBV7-9 ASSLAWDRAYGYT
TRBV27 ASRIYRDSYYGYT
TRBV7-2 ASSLLPSGVGELF
TRBV28 ASQSPTGDGPTEAF